This T cell receptor (beta chain) originates from a study of blood T cell repertoires in COVID-19. The length of the CDR3 is 18 residues. The V and J ends lost 8 bases and 7 bases, in that order; junction bases with no gene match: 21. CDR1 is LNHDA, CDR2 SQIVND, per germline (reference sequence). Method: immunoSEQ multiplex PCR; TCRdb's copy keeps in-frame clones and lacks some. Of roughly 150,000 clones in the sample, over 70% were seen once. The TCR originated in a man in his fifties or sixties with active or convalescent COVID-19. The chain joins TRBV19 to TRBJ2-1, with TRBD2 matching 9 bases. Sequencing used peripheral blood. CDR3 sequence (DNA): TGTGCCAGTTCTAAGGTAGCGGGAGTGTCTCTCCTACGGAATGAGCAGTTCTTC. This codes for CASSKVAGVSLLRNEQFF.